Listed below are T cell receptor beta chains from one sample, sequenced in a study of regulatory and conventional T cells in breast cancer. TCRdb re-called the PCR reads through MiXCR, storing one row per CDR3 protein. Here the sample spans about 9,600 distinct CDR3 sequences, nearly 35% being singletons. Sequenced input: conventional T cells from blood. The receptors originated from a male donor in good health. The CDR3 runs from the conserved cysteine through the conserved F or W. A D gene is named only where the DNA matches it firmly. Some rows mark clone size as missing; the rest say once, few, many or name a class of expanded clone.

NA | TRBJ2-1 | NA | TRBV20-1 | CSATSLQGFFSNEQFF | TGCAGTGCTACATCCCTACAGGGCTTTTTTAGTAATGAGCAGTTCTTC
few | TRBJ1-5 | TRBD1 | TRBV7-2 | CASSPGPGQGNQPQHF | TGTGCCAGCAGCCCCGGACCGGGACAGGGGAATCAGCCCCAGCATTTT
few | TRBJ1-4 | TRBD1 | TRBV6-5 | CASSLGQGDEKLFF | TGTGCCAGCAGCTTGGGACAGGGGGATGAAAAACTGTTTTTT
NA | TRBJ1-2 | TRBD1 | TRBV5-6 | CASSFTRTGGANYGYTF | TGTGCCAGCAGCTTTACGAGGACAGGGGGCGCTAACTATGGCTACACCTTC
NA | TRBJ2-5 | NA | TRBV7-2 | CASGGGLPGETQYF | TGTGCCAGCGGCGGAGGGTTACCTGGAGAGACCCAGTACTTC
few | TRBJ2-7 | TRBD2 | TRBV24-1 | CATSDPGGSYEQYF | TGTGCCACCAGTGACCCGGGGGGATCGTACGAGCAGTACTTC
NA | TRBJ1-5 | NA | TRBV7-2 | CASSWAGGSNQPQHF | TGTGCCAGCAGCTGGGCGGGTGGAAGCAATCAGCCCCAGCATTTT
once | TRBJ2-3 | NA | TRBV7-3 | CASSLTGGRGTDTQYF | TGTGCCAGCAGCTTAACGGGGGGGCGCGGCACAGATACGCAGTATTTT
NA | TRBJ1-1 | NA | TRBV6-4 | CAGRNAGLMNTEAFF | TGTGCCGGCAGAAACGCCGGGCTTATGAACACTGAAGCTTTCTTT
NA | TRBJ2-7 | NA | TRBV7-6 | CASSSGTKNEQYF | TGTGCCAGCAGCTCCGGGACAAAGAACGAGCAGTACTTC
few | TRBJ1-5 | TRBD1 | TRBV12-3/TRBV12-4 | CASSDRGQGNQPQHF | TGTGCCAGCAGTGACAGGGGGCAGGGCAATCAGCCCCAGCATTTT
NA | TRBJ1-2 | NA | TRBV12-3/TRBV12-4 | CASSPTGFYGYTF | TGTGCCAGCAGCCCCACCGGTTTCTATGGCTACACCTTC
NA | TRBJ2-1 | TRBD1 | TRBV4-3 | CASSQGGQGPYNEQFF | TGCGCCAGCAGCCAAGGGGGACAGGGGCCATACAATGAGCAGTTCTTC
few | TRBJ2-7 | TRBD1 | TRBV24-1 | CATSDSQGQGIHEQYF | TGTGCCACCAGTGATTCCCAGGGACAGGGGATCCACGAGCAGTACTTC
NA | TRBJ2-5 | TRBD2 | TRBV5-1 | CASSLTGGFRETQYF | TGCGCCAGCAGCCTCACGGGGGGGTTTCGAGAGACCCAGTACTTC
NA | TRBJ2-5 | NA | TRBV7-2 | CASSSQGTQYF | TGTGCCAGCAGCAGTCAAGGGACCCAGTACTTC
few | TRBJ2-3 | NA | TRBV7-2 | CASSLDRLPDTQYF | TGTGCCAGCAGCTTAGACCGGCTGCCAGATACGCAGTATTTT
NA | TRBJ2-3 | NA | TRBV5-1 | CASSYRLLTDTQYF | TGCGCCAGCAGCTATAGACTCCTCACAGATACGCAGTATTTT
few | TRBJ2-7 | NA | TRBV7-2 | CASSLDGVYEQYF | TGTGCCAGCAGCTTAGATGGGGTCTACGAGCAGTACTTC
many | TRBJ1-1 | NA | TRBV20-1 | CQGSGRLNTEAFF | TGCCAAGGATCGGGCCGACTGAACACTGAAGCTTTCTTT
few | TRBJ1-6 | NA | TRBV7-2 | CASSSGLNSPLHF | TGTGCCAGCAGCTCCGGCCTGAATTCACCCCTCCACTTT
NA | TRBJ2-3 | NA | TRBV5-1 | CASSLGSTAITDTQYF | TGCGCCAGCAGCTTGGGTTCCACAGCTATCACAGATACGCAGTATTTT
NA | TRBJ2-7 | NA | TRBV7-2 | CASSLPGGIYEQYF | TGTGCCAGCAGCTTACCGGGGGGCATCTACGAGCAGTACTTC
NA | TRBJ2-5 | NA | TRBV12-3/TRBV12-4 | CASSLRRTYSETQYF | TGTGCCAGCAGTCTTCGGAGGACGTATTCGGAGACCCAGTACTTC
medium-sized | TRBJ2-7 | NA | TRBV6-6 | CASSYGGLYEQYF | TGTGCCAGCAGTTACGGGGGGCTCTACGAGCAGTACTTC
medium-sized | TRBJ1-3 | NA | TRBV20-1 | CSARTGNTIYF | TGCAGTGCTAGAACCGGGAACACCATATATTTT
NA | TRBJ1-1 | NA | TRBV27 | CASRTRNTEAFF | TGTGCCAGCAGAACCAGGAACACTGAAGCTTTCTTT
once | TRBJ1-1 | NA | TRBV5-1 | CASSYSGVAEAFF | TGCGCCAGCAGCTATTCAGGGGTCGCTGAAGCTTTCTTT
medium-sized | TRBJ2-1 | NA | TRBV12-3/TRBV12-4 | CASSFQDLGRQFF | TGTGCCAGCAGTTTCCAGGACTTAGGAAGGCAGTTCTTC
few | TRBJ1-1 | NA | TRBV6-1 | CASSPRTGTISPEAFF | TGTGCCAGCAGTCCACGAACCGGGACAATCTCTCCTGAAGCTTTCTTT
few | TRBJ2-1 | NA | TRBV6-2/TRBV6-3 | CASSRGSTFYNEQFF | TGTGCCAGCAGTCGAGGCTCAACCTTTTACAATGAGCAGTTCTTC
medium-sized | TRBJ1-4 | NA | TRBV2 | CASSGRNEKLFF | TGTGCCAGCTCTGGCCGGAATGAAAAACTGTTTTTT
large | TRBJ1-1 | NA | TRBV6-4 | CASSENQGDTEAFF | TGTGCCAGCAGTGAAAACCAGGGTGACACTGAAGCTTTCTTT
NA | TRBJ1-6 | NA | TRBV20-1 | CSARDTVRSPLHF | TGCAGTGCCAGAGATACAGTGAGGTCACCCCTCCACTTT
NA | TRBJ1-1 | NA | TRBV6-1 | CASSEGSLGQKRAFF | TGTGCCAGCAGTGAAGGGTCCCTAGGACAGAAGAGAGCTTTCTTT
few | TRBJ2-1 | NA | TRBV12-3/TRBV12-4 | CASKAQGAKKYNEQFF | TGTGCCAGCAAGGCCCAGGGAGCTAAAAAATACAATGAGCAGTTCTTC
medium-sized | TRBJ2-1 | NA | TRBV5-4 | CASSLRPNEQFF | TGTGCCAGCAGCTTGCGGCCCAATGAGCAGTTCTTC
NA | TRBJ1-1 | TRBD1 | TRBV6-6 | CASLQGGSNTEAFF | TGTGCCAGTCTTCAGGGGGGATCGAACACTGAAGCTTTCTTT
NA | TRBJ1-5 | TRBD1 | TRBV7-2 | CASSGQTGPIQPQHF | TGTGCCAGCAGCGGGCAGACAGGGCCCATTCAGCCCCAGCATTTT
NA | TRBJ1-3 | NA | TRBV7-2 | CASSQGSLRSGNTIYF | TGTGCCAGCAGCCAGGGGTCCCTTAGATCTGGAAACACCATATATTTT
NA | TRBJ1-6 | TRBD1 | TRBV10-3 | CAINPGQGSFTPLHF | TGTGCCATCAACCCGGGACAGGGTAGTTTTACACCCCTCCACTTT
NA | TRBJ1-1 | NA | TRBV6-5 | CASRGNTEAFF | TGTGCCAGCAGGGGGAACACTGAAGCTTTCTTT
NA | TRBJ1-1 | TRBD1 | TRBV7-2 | CASSLRQGAGTEAFF | TGTGCCAGCAGCCTCCGACAGGGGGCCGGCACTGAAGCTTTCTTT
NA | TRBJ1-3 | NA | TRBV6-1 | CASRSLEAGLFSGNTIYF | TGTGCCAGCAGATCACTGGAGGCAGGCCTTTTCTCTGGAAACACCATATATTTT
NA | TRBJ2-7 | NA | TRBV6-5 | CASSWDRTYEQYF | TGTGCCAGCAGCTGGGACCGTACCTACGAGCAGTACTTC
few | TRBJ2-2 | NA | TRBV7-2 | CASSLVRTGELFF | TGTGCCAGCAGCTTAGTGAGGACCGGGGAGCTGTTTTTT